These 20 T cell receptor beta chains originate from one sample sequenced in a study of shared clonotypes between healthy human individuals. TCRdb's copy holds only in-frame clones and misses some; the assay was immunoSEQ multiplex PCR. This repertoire shows about a million clones, approximately 76% found once; its top ten account for 1.4%. The sample consisted of memory CD4+ T cells sorted from blood. Documented subset: CD45RA-negative fraction. The receptors stem from a man between 18 and 29 years old in good health.

The genes are TRBV11-2 and TRBJ2-7; D unclear. The germline gives CDR1 SGHAT, CDR2 FQNNGV. This CDR3 region has 15 residues. With 1 base removed from V and 0 bases from J, the gap between germline ends came to 10 bases. Here the CDR3 DNA reads TGTGCCAGCAGCTTAGCTATGTTAAGCTCCTACGAGCAGTACTTC. This codes for CASSLAMLSSYEQYF.

The chain couples TRBV7-9 to TRBJ2-2, with 13 bases fitting TRBD2. This CDR3 spans 17 amino acids. V was clipped by 5 bases and J by 1 base; unmatched bases: 4. CDR1 and CDR2 (germline): SEHNR, FQNEAQ (reference sequence). Written as DNA, the CDR3 is TGTGCCAGCAGCAATAGACTAGCGGGAGGGAACACCGGGGAGCTGTTTTTT. Its translation: CASSNRLAGGNTGELFF.

V gene TRBV21-1 combines with J gene TRBJ2-1; TRBD2 reflects the table's D call only, with no check against the DNA. TRBV21-1 is a pseudogene segment. This CDR3 is built from 16 residues. The CDR3 bases are TGTGCCAGCAGCAAGGGACTAGCGGGGGGGTACAATGAGCAGTTCTTC. This encodes CASSKGLAGGYNEQFF.

The chain combines TRBV7-3 with TRBJ1-2; TRBD1 matches at 9 bases. This CDR3 is 15 amino acids long. V lost 7 bases, J lost 4 bases, and 10 bases stayed unmatched. The V gene's germline CDR1 is SGHTA and CDR2 FQGTGA. The DNA for the CDR3 is TGTGCCAGCACCGGGGGACAGGGTGACGGCTATGGCTACACCTTC. Translation gives CASTGGQGDGYGYTF.

A word on this clone: Other DNA sequences in this specimen translate into the identical CDR3. The V gene is TRBV7-2, the J gene TRBJ1-1; a weak D match, TRBD1 (5 bases). V lost 2 bases and J lost 1, with 8 bases in between. The CDR3 is 14 residues long. CDR1 and CDR2 from the germline V gene are SGHTA and FQGNSA. The CDR3 DNA follows: TGTGCCAGCAGCTTATTTACAGGGAACACTGAAGCTTTCTTT. Encoded protein: CASSLFTGNTEAFF.

V is TRBV9 and J is TRBJ2-1; D gene ambiguous. CDR3 length equals 16 residues. Germline V CDR1 and CDR2: SGDLS, YYNGEE. Deletions cut 0 bases from V and 0 bases from J, with 10 bases between. CDR3 in amino acids: CASSVGILSSYNEQFF. The CDR3 coding sequence is TGTGCCAGCAGCGTAGGGATTTTAAGCTCCTACAATGAGCAGTTCTTC.

The chain joins TRBV7-2 to TRBJ2-1; TRBD2 matches at 10 bases. The trim removed 1 base at V and 8 bases at J, leaving 14 bases unmatched. The germline V gene encodes CDR1 SGHTA and CDR2 FQGNSA. This CDR3 contains 18 residues. This chain's CDR3 is CASSLGLVAGGPTDEQFF. The CDR3, as DNA: TGTGCCAGCAGCTTAGGACTGGTAGCGGGGGGCCCTACGGATGAGCAGTTCTTC.

This chain connects TRBV5-1 to TRBJ2-5; D unresolved. V was trimmed by 5 bases and J by 1 base, leaving 12 bases between them. The CDR3 has 14 amino acids. Germline CDR1 and CDR2: SGHRS and YFSETQ. DNA of the CDR3: TGCGCCAGCAGGGATGGGGTTACCCAAGAGACCCAGTACTTC. It encodes CASRDGVTQETQYF.

This clone was detected only once. The chain carries TRBV5-1 and TRBJ2-3; D remains unclear. The CDR3 sequence is 15 residues long. The germline gives CDR1 SGHRS, CDR2 YFSETQ. V dropped 0 bases and J dropped 3 bases, with 11 bases sitting between them. In DNA, the CDR3 is TGCGCCAGCAGCTTGGGGGCTACCGGTACAGATACGCAGTATTTT. It yields the protein CASSLGATGTDTQYF.

The chain joins TRBV1 to TRBJ2-3; the DNA was not used to check the table's D call, TRBD2. TRBV1 is given as a pseudogene. The CDR3 covers 16 residues. This CDR3 is CTSSGGGPRNTDTQYF. For the CDR3, the DNA is TGCACCAGCAGCGGCGGGGGGCCGAGAAACACAGATACGCAGTATTTT.

The chain is built from TRBV21-1 and TRBJ2-7. TRBV21-1 is a documented pseudogene. The CDR3 runs to 14 residues. DNA for the CDR3: TGTGCCAGCGGGGGTCACAGGCACACCTACGAGCAGTACTTC. This translates into CASGGHRHTYEQYF.

V gene TRBV2 combines with J gene TRBJ2-3; 7 bases match TRBD1. Trimming cost V 6 bases and J 7 bases; bases outside gene matches: 7. Looked up from germline, CDR1 is SNHLY and CDR2 is FYNNEI. This CDR3 is built from 13 residues. The CDR3 DNA sequence: TGTGCCAGCAGGGGGACAGTGAATTATACGCAGTATTTT. Amino acids: CASRGTVNYTQYF.

This clone was picked up a small number of times. The chain employs TRBV27 and TRBJ1-2; D perhaps matches TRBD1 (5 bases). The germline V gene encodes CDR1 MNHEY and CDR2 SMNVEV (reference sequence). The CDR3 covers 12 residues. V lost 7 bases, J lost 8 bases, and 14 bases lay in between. CDR3 DNA sequence: TGTGCCAGCACCTCAGGGAATCGGGGCTACACCTTC. Translated: CASTSGNRGYTF.

This clone was counted only a few times. V usage is TRBV4-1 and J usage is TRBJ2-3; a weak D match, TRBD2 (7 bases). Trimming removed 2 bases from V and 5 bases from J, with 20 bases in between. Germline V lookup: CDR1 MGHRA, CDR2 YSYEKL. CDR3 size: 17 residues. The CDR3 nucleotides are TGCGCCAGCAGCCAAAGCCCTAGGCAGGGAGGGGGAGATACGCAGTATTTT. The encoded protein is CASSQSPRQGGGDTQYF.

The V call is TRBV5-1, the J call TRBJ2-5; 11 positions agree with TRBD2. The CDR3 has 16 amino acids. Unmatched junction bases numbered 8, after V lost 4 bases and J lost 3 bases. Germline lookup yields CDR1 SGHRS and CDR2 YFSETQ. The CDR3 sequence is CASSPWGSGREETQYF. The CDR3 region has the DNA TGCGCCAGCAGCCCCTGGGGTAGCGGGAGGGAAGAGACCCAGTACTTC. Full variable domain (remainder filled in from reference TRBV5-1 and TRBJ2-5): KAGVTQTPRYLIKTRGQQVTLSCSPISGHRSVSWYQQTPGQGLQFLFEYFSETQRNKGNFPGRFSGRQFSNSRSEMNVSTLELGDSALYLCASSPWGSGREETQYFGPGTRLLVL.

This clone appeared a few times. The chain links TRBV11-2 to TRBJ1-2; 7 bases are a match to TRBD1. The CDR3 is 14 amino acids. Germline V gene lookup returns CDR1 SGHAT and CDR2 FQNNGV. J gave up 8 bases and V 4 bases, and 10 bases lay outside the gene matches. Written as DNA, the CDR3 is TGTGCCAGCAGCTCTCCGGGACAGTTCTGGGGCTACACCTTC. Its protein is CASSSPGQFWGYTF.

The V call is TRBV6-1, the J call TRBJ1-1; no clear D. The V gene lost 10 bases and the J gene lost 5 bases, with 17 bases spanning the gap. The CDR3 totals 13 residues. CDR1 and CDR2 (germline): MNHNS, SASEGT. The chain's CDR3 is CAILKVQETEAFF. DNA for the CDR3: TGTGCCATCCTAAAGGTTCAGGAAACTGAAGCTTTCTTT.

This clone occurred a few times. V and J are TRBV4-2 and TRBJ2-3; maybe TRBD2 (5 bases). The CDR3 has 16 residues. The V gene lost 1 base and the J gene lost 4 bases, with 15 bases spanning the gap. The germline V gene has CDR1 LGHNA and CDR2 YNFKEQ. The CDR3 region is CASSQVGLSVPDTQYF. The CDR3 coding sequence is TGTGCCAGCAGCCAAGTCGGACTCTCGGTGCCAGATACGCAGTATTTT.

The chain has TRBV5-1 and TRBJ1-4; 7 bases line up with TRBD1. CDR1 and CDR2 from the germline V gene are SGHRS and YFSETQ. J lost 7 bases, V lost 4 bases, and 13 bases had no gene match. The CDR3 length is 16 residues. The CDR3 DNA sequence: TGCGCCAGCAGCACCTCAGGGGGGGTAACGGCTGAAAAACTGTTTTTT. It encodes CASSTSGGVTAEKLFF.

Turning to this clone: This specimen includes other DNA sequences encoding the same CDR3. This sequence joins TRBV5-1 and TRBJ1-6; the match to TRBD1 covers 7 bases. The CDR3 is 15 amino acids. Unmatched junction bases numbered 3, after V lost 0 bases and J lost 6 bases. Germline values: CDR1 SGHRS, CDR2 YFSETQ. CDR3 coding DNA: TGCGCCAGCAGCTTGGAGGGACAGACTAATTCACCCCTCCACTTT. Its protein product is CASSLEGQTNSPLHF.